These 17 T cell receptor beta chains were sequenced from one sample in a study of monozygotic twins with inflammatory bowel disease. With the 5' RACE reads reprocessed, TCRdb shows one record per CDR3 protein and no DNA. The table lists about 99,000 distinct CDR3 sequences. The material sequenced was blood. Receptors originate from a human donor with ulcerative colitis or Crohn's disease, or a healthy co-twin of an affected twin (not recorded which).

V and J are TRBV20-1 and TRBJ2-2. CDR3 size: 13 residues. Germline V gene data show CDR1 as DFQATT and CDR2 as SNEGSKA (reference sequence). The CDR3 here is CSARAAGTGELFF.

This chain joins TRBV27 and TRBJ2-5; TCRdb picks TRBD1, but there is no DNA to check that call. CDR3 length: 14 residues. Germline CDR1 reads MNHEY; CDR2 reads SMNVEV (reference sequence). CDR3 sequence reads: CASRRQGGQETQYF.

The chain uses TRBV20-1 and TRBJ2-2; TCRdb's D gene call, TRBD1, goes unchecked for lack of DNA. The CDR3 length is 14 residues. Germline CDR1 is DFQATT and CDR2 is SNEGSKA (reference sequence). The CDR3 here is CSAGTGGNTGELFF.

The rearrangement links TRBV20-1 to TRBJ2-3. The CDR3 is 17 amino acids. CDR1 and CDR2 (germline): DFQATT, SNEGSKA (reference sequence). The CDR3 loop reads CSARGILAGTSTDTQYF.

The CDR3 reads CASSSDRVGELFF. The chain carries TRBV7-2 and TRBJ2-2; the D gene TCRdb calls, TRBD1, cannot be checked with no DNA. The CDR3 extends over 13 amino acids. Germline CDR1 is SGHTA and CDR2 is FQGNSA.

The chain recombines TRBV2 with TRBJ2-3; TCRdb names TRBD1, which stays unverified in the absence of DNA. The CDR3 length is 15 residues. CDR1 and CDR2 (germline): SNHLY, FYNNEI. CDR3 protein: CASSVGHSSTDTQYF.

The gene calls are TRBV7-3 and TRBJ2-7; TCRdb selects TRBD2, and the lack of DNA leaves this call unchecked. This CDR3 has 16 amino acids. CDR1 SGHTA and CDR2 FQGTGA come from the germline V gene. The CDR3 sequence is CASSSQASGPTVEQYF.

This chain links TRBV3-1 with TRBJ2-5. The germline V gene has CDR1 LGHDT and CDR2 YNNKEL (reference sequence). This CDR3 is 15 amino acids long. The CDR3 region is CASSRSTIMDETQYF.

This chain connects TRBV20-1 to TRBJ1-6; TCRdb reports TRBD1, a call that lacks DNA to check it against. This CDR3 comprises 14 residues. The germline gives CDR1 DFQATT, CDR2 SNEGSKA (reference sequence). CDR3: CSARGDRDSSPLHF.

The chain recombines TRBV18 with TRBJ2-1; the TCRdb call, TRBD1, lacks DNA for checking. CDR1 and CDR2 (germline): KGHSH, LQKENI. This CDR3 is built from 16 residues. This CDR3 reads CASSLDRVGSYNEQFF.

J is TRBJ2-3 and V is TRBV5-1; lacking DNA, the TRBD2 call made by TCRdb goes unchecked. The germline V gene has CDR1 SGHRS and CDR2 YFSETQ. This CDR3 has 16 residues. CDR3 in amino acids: CASSRGGAGGTDTQYF.

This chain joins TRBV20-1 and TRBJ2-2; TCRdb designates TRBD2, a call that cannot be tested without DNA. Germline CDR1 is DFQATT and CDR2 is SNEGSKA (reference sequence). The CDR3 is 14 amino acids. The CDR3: CSAKSGANTGELFF.

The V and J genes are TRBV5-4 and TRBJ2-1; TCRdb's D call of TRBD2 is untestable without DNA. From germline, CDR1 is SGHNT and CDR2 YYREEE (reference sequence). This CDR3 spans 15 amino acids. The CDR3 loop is CASSLTWAFDNEQFF.

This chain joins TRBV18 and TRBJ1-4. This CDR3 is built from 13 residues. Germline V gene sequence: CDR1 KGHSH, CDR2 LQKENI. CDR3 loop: CASSPGVNEKLFF. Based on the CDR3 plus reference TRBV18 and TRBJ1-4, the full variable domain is NAGVMQNPRHLVRRRGQEARLRCSPMKGHSHVYWYRQLPEEGLKFMVYLQKENIIDESGMPKERFSAEFPKEGPSILRIQQVVRGDSAAYFCASSPGVNEKLFFGSGTQLSVL.

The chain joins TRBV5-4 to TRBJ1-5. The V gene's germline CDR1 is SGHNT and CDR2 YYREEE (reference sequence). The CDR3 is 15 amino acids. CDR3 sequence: CASSLGGGYNQPQHF. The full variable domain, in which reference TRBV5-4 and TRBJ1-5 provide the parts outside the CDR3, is ETGVTQSPTHLIKTRGQQVTLRCSSQSGHNTVSWYQQALGQGPQFIFQYYREEENGRGNFPPRFSGLQFPNYSSELNVNALELDDSALYLCASSLGGGYNQPQHFGDGTRLSIL.

The CDR3 protein is CASSLAQGSEKLFF. The chain joins TRBV7-2 to TRBJ1-4; absent DNA, TCRdb's TRBD1 call cannot be checked. Germline CDR1 SGHTA, CDR2 FQGNSA. The CDR3 extends over 14 amino acids.

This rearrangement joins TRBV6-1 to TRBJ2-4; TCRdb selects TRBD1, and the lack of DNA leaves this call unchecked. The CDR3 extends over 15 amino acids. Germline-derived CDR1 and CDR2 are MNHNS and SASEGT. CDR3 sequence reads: CASRPWTGGGNIQYF.